The 5 T cell receptor beta chains presented below share a single source sample, sequenced in a study of T cell repertoires in ileal Crohn's disease. Time point in this sample: neoterminal ileum biopsy at postoperative endoscopy, about 6 months after surgery. Some clones are missing from TCRdb's copy, which holds only in-frame ones; the method was immunoSEQ multiplex PCR. The table lists over a thousand clones, approximately 85% of them singletons. Sequencing input: ileal tissue. Receptors were obtained from an adult with Crohn's disease.

Here the CDR3 DNA reads TGTGCCAGCAGCCCCGGACAGGGAAACTATGGCTACACCTTC. It translates to CASSPGQGNYGYTF. This rearrangement joins TRBV9 to TRBJ1-2; 8 bases are a match to TRBD1. The CDR3 extends over 14 amino acids. V shed 4 bases and J 2 bases; nucleotides not matched to a gene: 4. Looked up from germline, CDR1 is SGDLS and CDR2 is YYNGEE.

The V gene is TRBV14, the J gene TRBJ2-5; 7 bases agree with TRBD2. The V segment lost 0 bases and the J segment 0 bases; nucleotides outside the gene matches: 1. The V gene's germline CDR1 is SGHDN and CDR2 FVKESK. CDR3 length: 15 amino acids. The CDR3 is CASSQDGGYQETQYF. CDR3 coding DNA: TGTGCCAGCAGCCAAGACGGGGGGTACCAAGAGACCCAGTACTTC.

The J gene is TRBJ2-1, the V gene TRBV2; 9 bases fit TRBD2. The germline gives CDR1 SNHLY, CDR2 FYNNEI. V shed 3 bases and J 5 bases; nucleotides not matched to a gene: 2. The CDR3 runs 14 residues. This CDR3 is CASSDIAGDNEQFF. In DNA form, the CDR3 reads TGTGCCAGCAGTGATATAGCGGGAGACAATGAGCAGTTCTTC.

This chain links TRBV11-2 with TRBJ2-2; TRBD2 matches at 14 bases. J gave up 6 bases and V 5 bases, and 2 bases lay outside the gene matches. The CDR3 contains 15 residues. The germline CDR1 and CDR2 sequences are SGHAT and FQNNGV. CDR3: CASSATSGGAGELFF. In nucleotides, the CDR3 is TGTGCCAGCAGCGCGACTAGCGGGGGGGCCGGGGAGCTGTTTTTT.

This clone was seen just once. This chain uses TRBV4-1 with TRBJ1-5; 7 positions agree with TRBD1. CDR3 length: 17 residues. V shed 0 bases and J 1 base; nucleotides not matched to a gene: 6. Germline-derived CDR1 and CDR2 are MGHRA and YSYEKL. The CDR3, as DNA: TGCGCCAGCAGCCAAGATCCGGGCAGGGGGAGCAATCAGCCCCAGCATTTT. It translates to CASSQDPGRGSNQPQHF.